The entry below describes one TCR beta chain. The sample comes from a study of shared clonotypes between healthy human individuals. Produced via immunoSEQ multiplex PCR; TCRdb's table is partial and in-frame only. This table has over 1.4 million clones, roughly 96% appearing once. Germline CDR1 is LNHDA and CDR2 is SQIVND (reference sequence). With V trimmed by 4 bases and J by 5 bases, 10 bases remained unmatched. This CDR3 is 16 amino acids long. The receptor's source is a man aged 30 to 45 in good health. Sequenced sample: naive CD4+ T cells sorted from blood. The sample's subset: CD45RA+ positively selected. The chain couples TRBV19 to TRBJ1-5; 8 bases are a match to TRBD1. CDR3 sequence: CASSNRGTGWHQPQHF. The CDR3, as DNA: TGTGCCAGTAGTAACCGTGGGACAGGTTGGCATCAGCCCCAGCATTTT.